This is a list of T cell receptor beta chains from one sample in a study of human T cells and chemical hapten exposure. TCRdb processed the 5' RACE reads anew with MiXCR; each CDR3 protein has one entry. The data hold 81,000 or so distinct CDR3 sequences, with roughly 8% observed a single time. These receptors were obtained from a male donor in good health. Both conserved end residues are part of each CDR3. The D gene is left open where the match is weak. Expanded clones are given a class, and other clones once, few, many or no size at all.

V gene,clone size,J gene,D gene,CDR3 protein,CDR3 DNA
TRBV12-5,.,TRBJ1-4,TRBD1,CASGEGQATNEKLFF,TGTGCTAGTGGGGAGGGACAGGCTACTAATGAAAAACTGTTTTTT
TRBV20-1,.,TRBJ2-3,.,CSATPVETSTDTQYF,TGCAGTGCTACGCCCGTCGAAACTAGCACAGATACGCAGTATTTT
TRBV25-1,.,TRBJ2-7,.,CASSVPGTGHEQYF,TGTGCCAGCAGTGTCCCCGGGACTGGCCACGAGCAGTACTTC
TRBV20-1,few,TRBJ2-1,TRBD2,CSARGGSGSLNEQFF,TGCAGTGCTAGAGGGGGTAGCGGGAGTTTGAATGAGCAGTTCTTC
TRBV10-2,many,TRBJ1-6,.,CASRASDGENSPLHF,TGCGCCAGCAGAGCCTCGGACGGGGAGAATTCACCCCTCCACTTT
TRBV12-3/TRBV12-4,once,TRBJ2-1,.,CASRPAGYNEQFF,TGTGCCAGCAGGCCGGCGGGGTACAATGAGCAGTTCTTC
TRBV14,.,TRBJ1-6,.,CASSQEADGSPLHF,TGTGCCAGCAGCCAAGAGGCTGACGGCTCACCCCTCCACTTT
TRBV2,many,TRBJ2-2,.,CASRVNRADTGELFF,TGTGCCAGCAGAGTAAACAGGGCGGACACCGGGGAGCTGTTTTTT
TRBV14,many,TRBJ2-2,.,CASSSNSNTGELFF,TGTGCCAGCAGCTCCAACAGTAACACCGGGGAGCTGTTTTTT
TRBV4-2,many,TRBJ2-7,TRBD2,CASSQNIASGAYEQYF,TGTGCCAGCAGCCAAAATATCGCTAGCGGGGCCTACGAGCAGTACTTC
TRBV7-9,few,TRBJ2-5,TRBD2,CASRHGSGRYQETQYF,TGTGCCAGCCGTCATGGTAGCGGGCGGTATCAAGAGACCCAGTACTTC
TRBV5-1,many,TRBJ1-6,TRBD1,CASAGQGLNSPLHF,TGCGCCAGCGCGGGACAGGGGCTTAATTCACCCCTCCACTTT
TRBV29-1,many,TRBJ2-2,.,CSVSGPQAGELFF,TGCAGCGTGAGCGGTCCGCAAGCCGGGGAGCTGTTTTTT
TRBV6-2/TRBV6-3,few,TRBJ2-7,.,CASNPSGQTYEQYF,TGTGCCAGCAACCCCTCGGGACAAACCTACGAGCAGTACTTC
TRBV4-3,many,TRBJ2-1,TRBD2,CASSQRGGGEQFF,TGCGCCAGCAGCCAGCGGGGGGGCGGGGAGCAGTTCTTC
TRBV2,many,TRBJ1-1,.,CASSDSPVNTEAFF,TGTGCCAGCAGTGATAGTCCCGTGAACACTGAAGCTTTCTTT
TRBV12-3/TRBV12-4,.,TRBJ2-7,TRBD2,CASSFQAGDLYEQYF,TGTGCCAGCAGTTTCCAAGCGGGAGACCTCTACGAGCAGTACTTC